This TCR beta chain emerged from a study of cytomegalovirus exposure and HLA in healthy donors (dated by TCRdb to the late 2010s). With respect to the entire study: According to an earlier analysis of 587 of the donors, 150 million to 200 million T cells yielded 95 million to 140 million unique TCR beta sequences and roughly 280 Gb of sequence data. A later genetic analysis used genome-wide SNP genotypes for about three fifths of the 666 donors, treating that subset as a discovery cohort. On average, roughly 240,000 unique TCR beta nucleotide sequences were sequenced per donor among about 400 genotyped donors of the cohort, with 15% to 20% of those sequences being non-productive. Roughly 5 DR-DQ haplotypes were treated as single units for association and clustering because of strong linkage in the cohort. A later analysis re-analyzed previously published TCR beta repertoires from 500 to 700 donors and added high-resolution HLA genotyping to study TCR occurrence patterns. High-throughput TCR immunosequencing, statistical association of individual TCRs with disease status, and machine learning were combined to predict cytomegalovirus infection status. About 280 gigabases of sequencing data and roughly 81 million unique TCR sequences made up an early release that covered about 640 HLA-typed donors. Using immunosequencing, the study profiled T cell repertoires from 666 subjects and related those repertoires to cytomegalovirus serostatus. The study aimed to test whether cataloging public T cell receptors could reveal signatures of past pathogen exposure. Of the roughly 400 genotyped donors, 81% were placed in the genetic ancestry cluster associated with self-reported Caucasian donors. HLA typing included class I and class II loci at four-digit resolution. Donor age, sex, ethnicity and CMV serostatus were compiled alongside the repertoire data. An earlier analysis of 587 of the donors applied high-throughput TCR beta sequencing to assess whether each TCR beta V gene segment acted as functional or pseudogenic. A separate validation cohort of more than 100 different subjects was used in addition to the roughly 670-subject first cohort. All discovery cohort repertoires had been generated on a single sequencing platform. Typing coverage differed by locus: A, B, C, DRB1 and DQB1 were typed in about 620-640 donors, DQA1 in about 500, DPA1 in nearly 610, and DPB1 in approximately 450. Rather than drawing on any new phenotypic data, the later analysis identified candidate immune exposures from TCR beta sequences and the way those sequences occurred across donors. The full study reports these points: Cytomegalovirus status was reported to be diagnosed by the classifier with high specificity and sensitivity in both the original and validation cohorts. It was suggested by the authors that the approach could potentially be generalized to other disease states and immunological phenotypes. About 15 rarely observed V segments, including chromosome 9 orphons, were excluded from the earlier analysis of approximately 500 of the donors because counts were too low. Because HLA typing was missing for some donors at each locus, association tests included only the typed subset. Three of the identified cytomegalovirus-associated TCR beta chains were confirmed in vitro to be specific for cytomegalovirus antigens. A later analysis reported that several top co-occurrence clusters appeared linked to parvovirus B19, influenza, CMV and Epstein-Barr virus. When HLA alleles, especially DR and DQ, strongly co-occurred, attributing TCR associations to individual alleles was difficult. Most TCR sequences were seen in very few donors, while some public TCRs were found in many individuals. A total of 150 to 200 TCR beta chains were listed by the study as associated with cytomegalovirus. Most CMV-associated TCR beta chains appeared to be HLA-restricted in a later analysis, and the HLA associations seemed to be driven largely by CMV exposure. CMV serostatus was the only immune exposure information available for the cohort. A further reported finding was that TCR beta sequences accurately predicted the HLA-A and HLA-B alleles for most subjects in the first cohort. According to a later genetic analysis, donors in an Asian-associated ancestry cluster had fewer N-insertions in productive TCRs than the approximately 710-donor mean. In a later analysis, TCR association rates were found to vary across HLA loci, with the most associated TCRs seen for DRB1 alleles and the fewest for HLA-C alleles. The sequencing pipeline was judged likely to have produced a cluster of highly shared sequence variants as a technical artifact. Only TCR beta chains were sequenced in this cohort, and the absence of alpha or paired-chain data limited detectable features. In an earlier analysis of approximately 590 of the donors, most TCR beta V segments appeared in productive rearrangements about 90% or about 30% of the time, broadly matching IMGT annotations. Roughly uniform sequencing depth across donors was assumed in presence/absence analyses, although this assumption may not hold. In a later analysis, HLA-associated TCR beta chains showed more clonal expansion and lower generation probabilities than non-associated chains that were equally common. Correlated functional status among segregating V segments might reflect linkage disequilibrium, but an unknown experimental factor could not be ruled out. A later analysis associated about 18,000 TCR beta sequences with specific HLA alleles at a false discovery rate of 0.05. An association between a missense DCLRE1C variant and V-gene and J-gene trimming of TCR beta chains was found in a later genetic analysis and replicated in an independent cohort.

Turning to this clone: Its antigen is not yet known. Base qualities are not at hand, and no much larger clone is one base apart.

The cohort was made up of 666 healthy bone marrow donors. At the time of sampling, all cohort members were nominally healthy, though unrecorded immune exposures were likely present. The donor was CMV seronegative and was included in the group of about 400 seronegative cohort members. Each donor provided a peripheral blood sample, and peripheral blood mononuclear cells were used for TCR beta sequencing. The Qiagen DNeasy Blood Extraction Kit was used to extract genomic DNA from the blood cell samples. The library was built by means of the immunoSEQ multiplex PCR assay. The multiplex PCR relied on a mix of 60 forward primers for TCR Vbeta segments and 13 reverse primers for TCR Jbeta segments. The CDR3 region of rearranged TCR beta genes was amplified from genomic DNA by a multiplex PCR assay. On the Illumina HiSeq System, the amplified TCR beta libraries were sequenced as 87-base-pair reads. In the paper's pipeline: A later analysis tallied around 82 million unique TCR beta chains across the 666 repertoires, and some 12 million of those chains were shared by two or more donors. To remove PCR and sequencing errors, raw reads were error-corrected and collapsed into unique sequences using a nearest-neighbor algorithm that merged closely related sequences. CDR3 sequences were aligned to IMGT reference sequences to assign V, D and J gene segments. Each retained sequence needed at least a six-nucleotide match to both a V gene segment and a J gene segment. Rearrangements were called productive when the CDR3 lacked stop codons and stayed in frame with V and J; all others were non-productive. Following IMGT convention, CDR3 was defined as the stretch from the second conserved V-encoded cysteine up to the conserved J-encoded phenylalanine. The earlier analysis of about 640 of the donors excluded any sequence lacking an unambiguous match to a single V gene segment. In an earlier analysis of 450 to 750 of the donors, a V segment was called functional when productive rearrangements were above 56.7%, and segregating when the standard deviation between donors exceeded 5%. A statistical classification framework was built for diagnosing cytomegalovirus status from the catalog of TCR beta chain sequences. In a later analysis, TCR nucleotide sequences were compared against IMGT/GENE-DB human TR gene sequences so that V and J genes could be assigned. Using the TCRdist pipeline, a later analysis assigned CDR3 sequences along with most-parsimonious VDJ recombination scenarios. In a later analysis, each TCR beta chain was defined by its CDR3 amino acid sequence together with its V-gene family, and reads lacking a unique V-gene family were excluded. As a way to deal with suspected cross-contamination and a sequencing artifact, a later analysis dropped hundreds of nucleotide sequences that were highly shared and had low generation probability. In a later analysis, a clonal expansion index for each public chain was calculated from normalized within-repertoire ranks of inferred template counts. In a later analysis, generation probabilities were computed with a VDJ recombination model fitted to out-of-frame rearrangements, and the resulting probabilities were checked against IGoR. In a later analysis, hypergeometric tests were used to score TCR-TCR, TCR-HLA and TCR-CMV co-occurrence, with a repertoire-size bias correction applied to TCR pairs. To estimate false discovery rates, a later analysis permuted the HLA or CMV assignments 20 times. In a later analysis, co-occurring TCRs were grouped using DBSCAN, with TCRdist sequence similarity added in when clustering inside HLA-allele-positive subsets. For co-occurrence clustering, repertoires with fewer than 30,000 or more than 120,000 public chains were excluded, along with roughly 5 repertoires with anomalous nucleotide sharing. TCRdb carries this immuneACCESS record with in-frame sequences only. Its versions omit some clonotypes, under half of them owing to an unresolved V gene in the studies checked, with the rest unexplained. The V and J calls and clone size come from that table; D and trimming were worked out from the DNA. This sample lists approximately 90,000 clones; less than 80% were detected once. The ten largest clones take up roughly 1.3% of the sample.

The sequenced sample consisted of PBMCs. The receptor's source is a male donor in good health and CMV-seronegative.

The CDR3 sequence is CASSLGSGGYNEQFF. The nucleotides read TGTGCCAGCAGCTTAGGTAGCGGGGGCTACAATGAGCAGTTCTTC. The chain uses TRBV7-9 and TRBJ2-1, with TRBD2 matching 9 junction bases. The CDR3 sequence holds 15 residues, the cysteine and phenylalanine included. Only the CDR3 region is kept as DNA, spanning 45 bases read in frame from base 1. CDR1 and CDR2 are drawn from the germline V gene (reference sequence): SEHNR, FQNEAQ. Trimming leaves V shorter by 1 base and J shorter by 3 bases, with the junction holding 1 base beyond the gene matches. Extended through the reference TRBV7-9 and TRBJ2-1 proteins, this CDR3 yields the full variable domain: DTGVSQNPRHKITKRGQNVTFRCDPISEHNRLYWYRQTLGQGPEFLTYFQNEAQLEKSRLLSDRFSAERPKGSFSTLEIQRTEQGDSAMYLCASSLGSGGYNEQFFGPGTRLTVL.